This T cell receptor beta chain was captured in a study of blood T cell repertoires in COVID-19. Study processing details: Cell counts per sample came from amplifying reference gene primers. Data came from immunoSEQ multiplex PCR; TCRdb stores just in-frame clones and leaves some out. The V and J calls and the clone size are those of that table, but D and trimming were determined from the DNA. The sample has over 150,000 clones, around 84% seen once; the top ten hold approximately 1%. V shed 0 bases and J shed 1 base, with 12 bases lying between them. Looked up from germline, CDR1 is GTSNPN and CDR2 is SVGIG (reference sequence). This CDR3 has 15 amino acids.

The chain has TRBV30 and TRBJ1-2; D gene uncertain. The material sequenced was peripheral blood. The receptor was derived from a man aged 40-49 years with acute or convalescent COVID-19. CDR3 sequence reads: CAWSVPDLLNYGYTF. The CDR3, as DNA: TGTGCCTGGAGTGTACCAGATTTGCTTAACTATGGCTACACCTTC.